The rows below give T cell receptor beta chains drawn from one sample of a study of T cell changes during pregnancy in multiple sclerosis. Profiling relied on immunoSEQ multiplex PCR, and the TCRdb table lists in-frame clones only, not all of them. The sample shows 50,000 to 65,000 clones, around 97% of them seen only once. The input for sequencing was CD8+ T cells from peripheral blood mononuclear cells, taken after pregnancy. The receptors shown here come from a female donor with multiple sclerosis, enrolled in a pregnancy study. Each CDR3 is given with its conserved first and last residue. A D gene is named only where the DNA matches it firmly.

v_gene: TRBV27; d_gene: TRBD1; CDR3aa: CASSGTGVDEQYF
v_gene: TRBV13; d_gene: -; CDR3aa: CASSLGGPSHYEQYF
v_gene: TRBV6-1; d_gene: TRBD2; CDR3aa: CASSELAGGNYLYEQYF
v_gene: TRBV27; d_gene: -; CDR3aa: CASSDFTDTQYF
v_gene: TRBV27; d_gene: -; CDR3aa: CASSPRGPNTEAFF
v_gene: TRBV5-1; d_gene: TRBD2; CDR3aa: CASSYRLAGGNGELFF
v_gene: TRBV27; d_gene: -; CDR3aa: CASSLATGREGYTF
v_gene: TRBV19; d_gene: -; CDR3aa: CATRGGYQPQHF
v_gene: TRBV29-1; d_gene: -; CDR3aa: CSVEVNRAEAFF
v_gene: TRBV27; d_gene: TRBD2; CDR3aa: CASSPGLALANEQFF
v_gene: TRBV6-5; d_gene: -; CDR3aa: CASSYRDLPNYGYTF
v_gene: TRBV2; d_gene: -; CDR3aa: CASSTQGIGYEQYF
v_gene: TRBV5-4; d_gene: TRBD1; CDR3aa: CASSLSGTGYPDTQYF
v_gene: TRBV5-1; d_gene: -; CDR3aa: CASSLEPSRTYEQYF
v_gene: TRBV20-1; d_gene: -; CDR3aa: CSALDLAEQYF
v_gene: TRBV28; d_gene: -; CDR3aa: CASSLLSAYEQYF
v_gene: TRBV5-8; d_gene: TRBD1; CDR3aa: CASSRDRGQNTGELFF
v_gene: TRBV6-1; d_gene: -; CDR3aa: CASSERQARGQPQHF
v_gene: TRBV6-6; d_gene: TRBD1; CDR3aa: CASSYSTPQGEDGYTF
v_gene: TRBV4-3; d_gene: -; CDR3aa: CASSQGTGLSDGYTF
v_gene: TRBV4-1; d_gene: TRBD1; CDR3aa: CASSQEMGQGSEKLFF
v_gene: TRBV19; d_gene: TRBD1; CDR3aa: CASNWGRGNQPQHF
v_gene: TRBV15; d_gene: -; CDR3aa: CATSRVSSYEQYF
v_gene: TRBV11-2; d_gene: -; CDR3aa: CASSSSGGRNGYTF
v_gene: TRBV7-3; d_gene: -; CDR3aa: CASSLQGGINTEAFF
v_gene: TRBV27; d_gene: -; CDR3aa: CASSLGHTDTQYF
v_gene: TRBV30; d_gene: TRBD1; CDR3aa: CAWSTGGSYGYTF
v_gene: TRBV28; d_gene: TRBD1; CDR3aa: CASSLGSTGAEQYF
v_gene: TRBV19; d_gene: TRBD1; CDR3aa: CASSISDRGDPNEKLFF
v_gene: TRBV7-9; d_gene: TRBD1; CDR3aa: CASSTGRGLSYGYTF
v_gene: TRBV28; d_gene: -; CDR3aa: CASSLSWLADSTDTQYF
v_gene: TRBV27; d_gene: -; CDR3aa: CASSLSLGADGYTF
v_gene: TRBV25-1; d_gene: -; CDR3aa: CASSEGGITGELFF
v_gene: TRBV5-6; d_gene: -; CDR3aa: CASSFINEQFF
v_gene: TRBV28; d_gene: TRBD2; CDR3aa: CASSFPLGQGTSGRIAYEQYF
v_gene: TRBV5-6; d_gene: -; CDR3aa: CASSDTAGALQYF
v_gene: TRBV28; d_gene: -; CDR3aa: CASSLSTYDSRDPSDTQYF
v_gene: TRBV28; d_gene: TRBD1; CDR3aa: CASRPGTVYYEQYF
v_gene: TRBV5-1; d_gene: TRBD2; CDR3aa: CASSLETSSYNEQFF
v_gene: TRBV10-3; d_gene: -; CDR3aa: CAIMDRSYEQYF
v_gene: TRBV6-4; d_gene: -; CDR3aa: CASSDLWGREETGELFF